This note documents a single T cell receptor (beta chain) sequence. Its antigen specificity is not known. The sample holds no much larger clone one base away, and base qualities are not on file. The immunoSEQ Assay, a bias-controlled multiplex PCR, was used to amplify TCRbeta CDR3 regions from genomic DNA. Turning to the authors' computational methods: The number of nucleated cells in each sample was estimated by amplification of reference gene primers within the assay. Sequence reads were collapsed and filtered to measure the absolute abundance of every unique TCRbeta CDR3 rearrangement. For each sample, productive Simpson clonality was calculated by taking the square root of Simpson's diversity index across productive rearrangements. What TCRdb holds here is the immuneACCESS table cut down to in-frame rearrangements. Part of the clones is not present; checked against another copy, under half of the missing clones reflect an unresolved V gene, and the others are unexplained. V and J calls and clone size are given by that table; D and trimming were obtained from the DNA. The sample records about 220,000 clones, more than 65% of which are singletons. Jointly, the top ten make up around 3.5% of the sample.

The data belong to a study of blood T cell repertoires in COVID-19 (dated by TCRdb to 2019 to 2021). Background on the whole study: Samples covering the acute and convalescent phases of COVID-19 were provided by collaborators in the United States, Italy and Spain. The repertoires were released in a freely available public database intended as a resource for research on the immune response to SARS-CoV-2. A de-identified subject ID, COVID-19 status, age in years and sex were almost always included in the sample metadata. Where HLA class I and class II types were available, the types were taken from metadata supplied by the sample provider, not from assay-based typing. Samples were obtained from the ongoing ImmuneRACE study (first 160 participants) and from 1,254 subjects provided by 6 global collaborators. The prospective study material was composed of cDNA or gDNA derived from T cells, B-cell-depleted T cells, or PBMCs. Deeply sampled blood TCRbeta repertoires from subjects exposed to, actively infected with, or recovered from COVID-19 were included in the dataset. What the authors observed across the whole study: Clinical and demographic metadata were provided uncurated, with the amount varying by source and participant.

The cysteine opens and the phenylalanine closes a CDR3 of 14 amino acids. The only DNA kept is the CDR3, 42 bases in frame from the first base. The CDR1 and CDR2 encoded by the germline V gene (reference sequence) are MNHEY and SMNVEV. V is pruned by 5 bases and J by 7 bases, leaving 9 bases of the junction without a gene match. The collaborating institutions used their own protocols to collect whole blood in K2EDTA tubes. For TCRbeta analysis, collaborator samples were shipped as frozen whole blood, as isolated PBMCs, or as DNA extracted from either sample type. The TCR comes from a woman aged 80 or over with acute or convalescent COVID-19. The sequence links TRBV27 to TRBJ1-2, and TRBD1 aligns with 8 junction nucleotides. The sample consisted of peripheral blood. The DNA reads as follows: TGTGCCAGCAGTGTCGGACAGGGTTCTTTTGGCTACACCTTC. This codes for CASSVGQGSFGYTF.